This T cell receptor (beta chain) was sequenced during a study of cytomegalovirus exposure and HLA in healthy donors. Findings and caveats of the study: Among the most significant clusters, several appeared linked to common viral pathogens in a later analysis.

As for this clone: The antigen remains unidentified.

The PCR contained 60 Vbeta and 13 Jbeta primers. Using immunoSEQ multiplex PCR, the repertoire was profiled, and TCRdb retains in-frame clones only, with some absent. This sample lists some 120,000 clones; its ten largest clones have 5.5% to 8%. V was trimmed by 4 bases and J by 7 bases, leaving 11 bases between them. The CDR3 contains 13 residues. Germline CDR1 and CDR2: MNHNS and SASEGT. The material sequenced was PBMCs. The clonotype was recovered from a man in his forties or fifties in good health and CMV-seropositive. The rearrangement joins TRBV6-1 to TRBJ2-1; a weak D match, TRBD1 (6 bases). CDR3 residues: CASSVRTANEQFF. CDR3 DNA: TGTGCCAGCAGTGTCCGGACAGCTAATGAGCAGTTCTTC.